The 27 T cell receptor beta chains in this list originate from one sample, sequenced in a study of beta chain features in type 1 diabetes. The entirety of the isolated RNA underwent reverse transcription, so expressed TCRB transcripts were sequenced. Assay used: immunoSEQ multiplex PCR; TCRdb lists only in-frame clones, some missing. This sample has 550,000 to 850,000 clones, with around an eighth found just once. For these TCRs, the target antigens are not known. The study's findings and limits: The study found moderately but significantly shorter TCRB CDR3s in all four CD4+ subsets of Type 1 diabetes patients.

What was sequenced was naive CD4+ T cells from blood. The receptors originated from a man aged 18 to 29 with type 1 diabetes.

V is TRBV7-3 and J is TRBJ2-5; TRBD1 agrees at 7 bases. CDR1 is SGHTA and CDR2 is FQGTGA in the germline V gene. The CDR3 totals 15 residues. Unmatched junction bases numbered 1, after V lost 0 bases and J lost 0 bases. The CDR3 spells CASSLTGTDQETQYF. The CDR3 DNA reads as TGTGCCAGCAGCTTAACGGGGACAGACCAAGAGACCCAGTACTTC.

Only a few counts were recorded for this clone. V gene TRBV19 combines with J gene TRBJ2-7; TRBD2 agrees at 13 bases. Germline assignment: CDR1 LNHDA and CDR2 SQIVND (reference sequence). The trim removed 8 bases at V and 4 bases at J, leaving 5 bases unmatched. The CDR3 is 14 amino acids. The CDR3 DNA reads TGTGCCAGTCGCCGGACTAGCGGGGGATACGAGCAGTACTTC. Residues: CASRRTSGGYEQYF.

Concerning this clone itself: Other nucleotide sequences in the sample specify the same CDR3. The J gene is TRBJ1-1, the V gene TRBV5-1; 8 bases are shared with TRBD1. CDR1 SGHRS and CDR2 YFSETQ come from the germline V gene. With V trimmed by 5 bases and J by 4 bases, 4 bases remained unmatched. This CDR3 has 13 residues. This CDR3 is CASSPGTGTEAFF. The CDR3 nucleotides are TGCGCCAGCAGTCCCGGGACAGGCACTGAAGCTTTCTTT.

The chain has TRBV4-2 and TRBJ1-1; 10 bases match TRBD1. The CDR3 is 17 residues long. Germline trimming cut 3 bases from V and 5 bases from J; bases unmatched to any gene: 12. From germline, CDR1 is LGHNA and CDR2 YNFKEQ. This chain's CDR3 is CASSQRQGAIPGTEAFF. CDR3 in DNA: TGTGCCAGCAGCCAGAGACAGGGGGCGATTCCGGGAACTGAAGCTTTCTTT.

This clone showed up just a few times. This chain connects TRBV4-1 to TRBJ2-5, with 11 bases matching TRBD2. The germline CDR1 and CDR2 sequences are MGHRA and YSYEKL. CDR3 length equals 16 residues. The V and J ends lost 1 base and 3 bases, in that order; junction bases with no gene match: 4. CDR3 amino acids: CASSQGPLAGEETQYF. CDR3 nucleotides: TGCGCCAGCAGCCAAGGTCCACTAGCGGGGGAAGAGACCCAGTACTTC.

About this clone itself: The sample carries other DNA sequences with the same CDR3. J is TRBJ1-1 and V is TRBV5-1; no definite D call. CDR1 SGHRS and CDR2 YFSETQ come from the germline V gene. V gave up 0 bases and J gave up 3 bases, with 6 bases separating them. The CDR3 spans 13 residues. CDR3 protein: CASSLVGDTEAFF. The CDR3 DNA reads as TGCGCCAGCAGCTTGGTGGGCGACACTGAAGCTTTCTTT.

The rearrangement links TRBV19 to TRBJ2-2; 8 bases align to TRBD2. The ends lost 4 bases at V and 1 base at J; junction bases unmatched: 8. Looked up from germline, CDR1 is LNHDA and CDR2 is SQIVND (reference sequence). The CDR3 extends over 17 amino acids. CDR3 sequence reads: CASSTYSGDWNTGELFF. The DNA for the CDR3 is TGTGCCAGTAGTACGTATAGCGGGGACTGGAACACCGGGGAGCTGTTTTTT.

This clone was counted a few times. The V gene is TRBV12-5, the J gene TRBJ1-1; tentatively, D is TRBD1 (6 bases). In germline, CDR1 is LGHNT, CDR2 FRNRAP. The CDR3 is 14 amino acids. The ends were cut back, 1 base at V and 2 bases at J, with 8 bases in the middle. The CDR3 region is CASGLEQGNTEAFF. In DNA form, the CDR3 reads TGTGCTAGTGGTTTGGAACAGGGTAACACTGAAGCTTTCTTT.

This clone was seen more than once but under ten times. A junction end diverges from the germline sequence, so it may reflect a read error. The CDR3 spells CAISSGKLFF. The CDR3 region has the DNA TGTGCCATCAGCTCCGGGAAGCTGTTTTTT. The rearrangement joins TRBV10-3 to TRBJ2-2; D possibly corresponds to TRBD2 (5 bases). This CDR3 has 10 residues. The V gene's germline CDR1 is ENHRY and CDR2 SYGVKD.

This clone was counted a few times. The gene calls are TRBV28 and TRBJ1-2, with D hard to call. The V gene lost 6 bases and the J gene lost 5 bases, with 10 bases spanning the gap. In germline, CDR1 is MDHEN, CDR2 SYDVKM. The CDR3 length is 12 residues. CDR3 residues: CASRLEPYGYTF. DNA for the CDR3: TGTGCCAGCAGGCTGGAGCCTTATGGCTACACCTTC.

J is TRBJ2-7 and V is TRBV28; weak D call: TRBD2 (7 bases). The length of the CDR3 is 14 residues. The V gene's germline CDR1 is MDHEN and CDR2 SYDVKM. V was shortened by 7 bases and J by 2 bases, with 15 bases between the two germline ends. CDR3 nucleotides: TGTGCCAGCACCCTATTGGGGGGGCCCTACGAGCAGTACTTC. Protein sequence: CASTLLGGPYEQYF.

V and J are TRBV7-8 and TRBJ2-2; possibly TRBD1 or TRBD2 for D (5 bases each). Trimming shortened V by 5 bases and J by 4 bases, and 17 bases separated the two germline ends. The germline gives CDR1 SGHVS, CDR2 FQNEAQ. This CDR3 spans 16 amino acids. The CDR3 DNA reads as TGTGCCAGCAGCCCAGGGACCGTGGGCAGCACCGGGGAGCTGTTTTTT. Amino acid sequence: CASSPGTVGSTGELFF. Full variable domain (missing parts from reference TRBV7-8 and TRBJ2-2): GAGVSQSPRYKVAKRGQDVALRCDPISGHVSLFWYQQALGQGPEFLTYFQNEAQLDKSGLPSDRFFAERPEGSVSTLKIQRTQQEDSAVYLCASSPGTVGSTGELFFGEGSRLTVL.

This rearrangement joins TRBV5-1 to TRBJ2-1; possibly TRBD1 or TRBD2 for D (7 bases each). From germline, CDR1 is SGHRS and CDR2 YFSETQ. Trimming took 3 bases from V and 3 from J, leaving 19 bases between them. This CDR3 region has 17 residues. The CDR3, as DNA: TGCGCCAGCAGCTCCCCCAGGGGGGGCGCTAACTACAATGAGCAGTTCTTC. Its translation: CASSSPRGGANYNEQFF.

This clone has a handful of counts. V usage is TRBV7-9 and J usage is TRBJ2-5; 10 nucleotides agree with TRBD2. The CDR3 is 17 residues long. Germline V gives CDR1 SEHNR, CDR2 FQNEAQ (reference sequence). V was clipped by 3 bases and J by 1 base; unmatched bases: 8. As DNA, the CDR3 is TGTGCCAGCAGCTTGAACGAACTAGCGGGGAGCCAAGAGACCCAGTACTTC. Translated, it gives CASSLNELAGSQETQYF.

V usage is TRBV7-8 and J usage is TRBJ2-7; the D is unclear. The V gene lost 2 bases and the J gene lost 2 bases, with 10 bases spanning the gap. Germline V gives CDR1 SGHVS, CDR2 FQNEAQ. This CDR3 spans 14 amino acids. CDR3: CASSLLEPAYEQYF. The CDR3 nucleotides read TGTGCCAGCAGCTTATTGGAACCTGCCTACGAGCAGTACTTC.

The sample holds a few counts of this clone. In DNA, the CDR3 is TGTGCCAGCAGCTTAGGGACAGCGAGCTATTCACCCCTCCACTTT. Its translation: CASSLGTASYSPLHF. The rearrangement links TRBV7-2 to TRBJ1-6; weak D call: TRBD1 (6 bases). Germline V gives CDR1 SGHTA, CDR2 FQGNSA. Trimming took off 1 base at V and 8 bases at J, with 12 bases between the two ends. This CDR3 region has 15 residues.

This clone was observed a few times. The chain has TRBV14 and TRBJ1-4; no clear D. This CDR3 is 13 amino acids long. The V end lost 2 bases, the J end lost 3 bases, and 4 bases lay between the germline ends. CDR1 and CDR2 (germline): SGHDN, FVKESK. The DNA of the CDR3 is TGTGCCAGCAGCCAACCGGCTAATGAAAAACTGTTTTTT. It encodes CASSQPANEKLFF.

This rearrangement joins TRBV7-9 to TRBJ2-1; no clear D. Trimming cost V 4 bases and J 3 bases, with 10 bases left between them. There are 14 residues in the CDR3. Germline V gene data show CDR1 as SEHNR and CDR2 as FQNEAQ (reference sequence). The CDR3: CASSSGRSYNEQFF. The CDR3, as DNA: TGTGCCAGCAGCTCGGGCAGAAGCTACAATGAGCAGTTCTTC.

Only a few counts were recorded for this clone. The chain uses TRBV11-2 and TRBJ2-5, with 8 bases lining up with TRBD2. The germline gives CDR1 SGHAT, CDR2 FQNNGV. The trim removed 4 bases at V and 5 bases at J, leaving 9 bases unmatched. The CDR3 spans 15 residues. CDR3 protein: CASSSPGGLGETQYF. The CDR3 DNA follows: TGTGCCAGCAGCTCCCCGGGGGGGCTGGGGGAGACCCAGTACTTC.

The chain uses TRBV10-1 and TRBJ2-5; 12 nucleotides match TRBD2. The CDR3 runs to 17 residues. With V trimmed by 0 bases and J by 2 bases, 4 bases remained unmatched. Germline CDR1 and CDR2: WNHNN and SYGVQD (reference sequence). CDR3 in DNA: TGCGCCAGCAGTGAGTCGACTAGCGGGGGCCCACAAGAGACCCAGTACTTC. It specifies CASSESTSGGPQETQYF.

The chain joins TRBV28 to TRBJ2-5, with D hard to call. The ends were cut back, 3 bases at V and 0 bases at J, with 2 bases in the middle. The CDR3 extends over 12 amino acids. Germline-derived CDR1 and CDR2 are MDHEN and SYDVKM. The CDR3 nucleotides are TGTGCCAGCAGTTTTAACCAAGAGACCCAGTACTTC. As protein: CASSFNQETQYF.

This clone was detected a few times. This chain links TRBV23-1 with TRBJ1-3; D unresolved. TRBV23-1 is labeled an ORF, and its function is uncertain. There are 14 residues in the CDR3. V gave up 6 bases and J gave up 0 bases, with 9 bases separating them. This CDR3 is CASSPGSSGNTIYF. The CDR3, as DNA: TGCGCCAGCAGCCCAGGTTCCTCTGGAAACACCATATATTTT.

V gene TRBV7-6 combines with J gene TRBJ2-1, with 10 bases identical to TRBD2. This CDR3 has 16 amino acids. Germline-derived CDR1 and CDR2 are SGHVS and FNYEAQ. V lost 4 bases, J lost 4 bases, and 7 bases stayed unmatched. DNA of the CDR3: TGTGCCAGCAGCTCGCTAGCGGGGGCCCGGTACAATGAGCAGTTCTTC. It is translated as CASSSLAGARYNEQFF.

A few counts support this clone. The chain employs TRBV4-1 and TRBJ2-1; TRBD1 matches 7 bases. Losses at the gene ends were 3 bases for V and 12 bases for J; bases not matched to a gene: 5. In germline, CDR1 is MGHRA, CDR2 YSYEKL. CDR3 length equals 12 residues. This CDR3 reads CASSHGQAGQFF. For the CDR3, the DNA is TGCGCCAGCAGCCACGGACAGGCAGGGCAGTTCTTC.

This CDR3 is CASSTGSGYGYTF. CDR3 in DNA: TGTGCCAGCAGCACAGGGTCTGGGTATGGCTACACCTTC. The chain joins TRBV6-6 to TRBJ1-2; D perhaps matches TRBD1 (6 bases). Germline V gives CDR1 MNHNY, CDR2 SVGAGI (reference sequence). The CDR3 sequence is 13 residues long. V was clipped by 6 bases and J by 5 bases, with 13 bases between them.

This chain connects TRBV25-1 to TRBJ1-2; D uncertain. The germline CDR1 and CDR2 sequences are MGHDK and SYGVNS. V shed 2 bases and J shed 7 bases, with 5 bases lying between them. The CDR3 totals 11 residues. The CDR3, as DNA: TGTGCCAGCAGTGAAGGTCGTGGCTACACCTTC. Amino acid sequence: CASSEGRGYTF.

This clone was recorded a few times. This chain joins TRBV9 and TRBJ2-7; D is unresolved. The V gene's germline CDR1 is SGDLS and CDR2 YYNGEE. With 2 bases removed from V and 4 bases from J, the gap between germline ends came to 16 bases. The CDR3 runs 15 residues. Here the CDR3 DNA reads TGTGCCAGCAGCGTTGGGCCCGGAGAACAGTACGAGCAGTACTTC. It encodes CASSVGPGEQYEQYF.